Listed below are T cell receptor beta chains from one sample, sequenced in a study of shared clonotypes between healthy human individuals. Here immunoSEQ multiplex PCR was the method, and the copy in TCRdb shows in-frame clones only, minus some. The table records about 2.4 million clones, 93% of them present only once. The sample was naive CD4+ T cells from PBMCs. The origin of the receptors is a man between 18 and 35 years old in good health. Some clones in this sample may be carry-over from other donors' samples. The conserved cysteine and the conserved F or W are not part of the CDR3 here. The order of the fields is J gene, V gene, CDR3 protein.

J gene: TRBJ1-3; V gene: TRBV5-1; CDR3 protein: ASSLGGASGNTIY
J gene: TRBJ2-7; V gene: TRBV19; CDR3 protein: ASSPGHGSYEQY
J gene: TRBJ2-5; V gene: TRBV19; CDR3 protein: ASKYRDQETQY
J gene: TRBJ2-7; V gene: TRBV9; CDR3 protein: ASGPGLAASAQY
J gene: TRBJ2-3; V gene: TRBV28; CDR3 protein: ASSSTRGTSGRAPDTQY
J gene: TRBJ1-1; V gene: TRBV29-1; CDR3 protein: SDWAGMNTEAF
J gene: TRBJ1-3; V gene: TRBV27; CDR3 protein: ASSLSQGTGNTIY
J gene: TRBJ2-3; V gene: TRBV9; CDR3 protein: ASSPFWTSGTDTQY
J gene: TRBJ1-1; V gene: TRBV18; CDR3 protein: ASSPQTMNTEAF
J gene: TRBJ2-1; V gene: TRBV7-2; CDR3 protein: ASSIGTSGRLGGDEQF